This T cell receptor (beta chain) was found in a study of shared clonotypes between healthy human individuals (dated by TCRdb to the early 2020s). Broadly, across the study: The cohort comprised a couple of women and a few men aged 18 to 49 years. For each donor, CD4 naive and CD4 memory were each given three plates, CD8 naive was given two plates, and CD8 memory was given one plate. The study deeply sequenced blood TCR repertoires of roughly five healthy adults to estimate repertoire size and the extent of clonotype sharing between individuals. Different laboratories and diverse techniques were used to prepare libraries and sequence TCR repertoires, to increase sequencing depth and limit assay-specific biases. Between about 0.9 and 8.9 billion PBMCs per donor were obtained by leukapheresis.

Paper-wide results and their limitations: About 4.5% of naive CD4, approximately 3.7% of naive CD8, roughly 2.4% of memory CD4, and about 0.4% of memory CD8 clonotypes were shared across four donors. Pairwise subsampling indicated that sequencing depth was expected to affect the degree of clonotype sharing among donors. Because the study included only a small number of donors, the genetic and exposure-history diversity represented was limited. Higher generation probabilities were observed for clonotypes shared by all four sorted-subset donors than for non-shared clonotypes. Sampling was limited to blood, and TCR repertoires in tissue likely differ from TCR repertoires in blood. Incomplete sequencing was indicated by rarefaction of sorted-subset datasets, despite the large sequencing depth. Estimated clonotype richness was generally larger for naive than for memory subsets.

Remarks on this clone: Which antigen it targets is not known. The record has no base qualities; no much larger clone is one base away.

The donors were healthy, HIV-negative adults who had no recently reported acute infections or vaccinations. Every donor was a Caucasian adult residing in Nashville, Tennessee, USA. CD4+ T cells were enriched by magnetic negative selection; naive cells were then positively selected on CD45RA, and the negative fraction formed the memory subset. Blood was collected by leukapheresis, and PBMCs were isolated by Ficoll-Histopaque density gradient centrifugation and then cryopreserved in liquid nitrogen vapor phase. Analytical flow cytometry was used to check the purity and quantity of each magnetically sorted T cell population. Genomic DNA was isolated from every sorted fraction and measured by UV absorbance on a Nanodrop 2000c. From cysteine to phenylalanine, the CDR3 is 15 amino acids long. The sequence is cut down to CDR3 DNA, 45 bases in frame from base 1. For this chain, trimming is 4 bases at the V end and 4 bases at the J end, and the number of junction bases without a gene match is 6. CDR1 and CDR2, looked up from the germline V gene, are SGHRS and YFSETQ.

TCR CDR3 regions were amplified from genomic DNA by multiplex PCR using the deep immunoSEQ assay. For each cell subset, the extracted genomic DNA was distributed evenly across all wells of several immunoSEQ 96-well plates, and each plate served as one replicate. Each replicate PCR for sorted subsets received 200 ng genomic DNA, equal to roughly 33,000 T cell genomes. The purified libraries were quantified using a Qubit 3.0 fluorometer, sized with a Bioanalyzer 2100, and then quantified again using the KAPA Library Quantification kit. Every immunoSEQ 96-well plate was sequenced on a separate single-read 150-cycle Illumina NextSeq 550 flow cell. Under the source paper's analysis protocol: Because the immunoSEQ output held only junctional sequences and lacked quality scores, the filtering could not match the filtering applied to full-length reads. Sequences were annotated with PyIR, a Python wrapper for IgBLAST v1.9, using IMGT germline references to assign V/J genes and CDR3. Reads were removed for weak V/J assignments (E-value above 1e-6), missing CDR3, stop codons, out-of-frame junctions, or ambiguous translated residues. V3J clonotypes were defined as sequences sharing an identical inferred V gene, J gene, and CDR3 amino acid sequence. Percentage overlap between repertoires was computed as shared unique clonotypes divided by the size of the smaller repertoire. Three approaches were used to assess repertoire richness: RTK rarefaction, the Chao1 estimator, and Recon v2.1 estimates of unobserved clonotypes. OLGA was used to compute generation probabilities for all TCRbeta clonotypes that the gDNA method yielded from a handful of donors. In TCRdb, the immuneACCESS table is reduced to in-frame sequences with V and J assigned. These tables do not hold every clone; where another copy was compared, an unresolved V gene accounts for under half, and the others remain unexplained. The DNA was the basis for D and trimming; V, J and clone size are from that table. The sample table contains about 680,000 clones; only one count was recorded for around four fifths of them. The top ten constitute 1.5% to 2% of the sample.

The receptor was isolated from a young woman in good health. Sequenced input: memory CD4+ T cells sorted from blood. Interpreted using the paper, the cell subset or site label stands for: CD45RA-negative fraction. The V and J segments used are TRBV5-1 and TRBJ2-1; 9 central nucleotides agree with TRBD2. The nucleotide sequence is TGCGCCAGCAGCCTACTAGCGGGCCCTTACAATGAGCAGTTCTTC. Protein translation: CASSLLAGPYNEQFF.